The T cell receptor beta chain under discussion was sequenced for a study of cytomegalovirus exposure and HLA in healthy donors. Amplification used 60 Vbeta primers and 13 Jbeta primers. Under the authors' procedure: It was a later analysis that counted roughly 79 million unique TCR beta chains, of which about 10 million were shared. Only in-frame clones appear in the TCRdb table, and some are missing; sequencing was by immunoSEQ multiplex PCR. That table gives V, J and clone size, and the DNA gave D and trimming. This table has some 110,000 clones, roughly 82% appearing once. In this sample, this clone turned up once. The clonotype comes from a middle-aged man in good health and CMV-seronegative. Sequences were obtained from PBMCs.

Here the CDR3 DNA reads TGTGCCAGCAGTGGGGGGGAGTACCAGCCCACTGCTCTGCATTTT. As protein: CASSGGEYQPTALHF. The rearrangement uses TRBV6-6 and TRBJ1-5; D may be TRBD1 (5 bases). CDR3 length: 15 residues. CDR1 is MNHNY and CDR2 is SVGAGI in the germline V gene (reference sequence). Trimming pared 5 bases from V and 15 bases from J, leaving 26 bases between.